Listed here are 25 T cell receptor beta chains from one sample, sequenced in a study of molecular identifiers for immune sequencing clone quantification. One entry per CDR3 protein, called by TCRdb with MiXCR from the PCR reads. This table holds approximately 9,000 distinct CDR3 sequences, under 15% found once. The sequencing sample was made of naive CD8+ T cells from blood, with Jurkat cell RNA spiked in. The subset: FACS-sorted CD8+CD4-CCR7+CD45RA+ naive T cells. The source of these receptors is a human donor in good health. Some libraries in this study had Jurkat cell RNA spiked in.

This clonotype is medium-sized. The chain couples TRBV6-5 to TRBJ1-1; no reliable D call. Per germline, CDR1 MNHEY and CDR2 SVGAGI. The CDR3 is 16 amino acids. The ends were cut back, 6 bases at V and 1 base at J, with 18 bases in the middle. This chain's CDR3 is CASSPFSSRPNTEAFF. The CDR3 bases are TGTGCCAGCAGCCCCTTTTCCAGCCGCCCGAACACTGAAGCTTTCTTT.

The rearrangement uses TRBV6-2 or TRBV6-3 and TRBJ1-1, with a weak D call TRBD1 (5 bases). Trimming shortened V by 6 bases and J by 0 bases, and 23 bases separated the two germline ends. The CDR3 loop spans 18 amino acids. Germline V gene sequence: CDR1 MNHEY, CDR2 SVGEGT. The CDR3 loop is CASRTEGTIPGLNTEAFF. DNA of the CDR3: TGTGCCAGCAGGACCGAGGGGACTATCCCGGGGTTGAACACTGAAGCTTTCTTT.

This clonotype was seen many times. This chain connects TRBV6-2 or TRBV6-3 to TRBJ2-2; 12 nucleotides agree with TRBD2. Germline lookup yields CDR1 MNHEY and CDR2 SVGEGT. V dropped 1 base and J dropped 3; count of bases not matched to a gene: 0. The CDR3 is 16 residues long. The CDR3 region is CASSYWTSGDTGELFF. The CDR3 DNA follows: TGTGCCAGCAGTTACTGGACTAGCGGGGACACCGGGGAGCTGTTTTTT.

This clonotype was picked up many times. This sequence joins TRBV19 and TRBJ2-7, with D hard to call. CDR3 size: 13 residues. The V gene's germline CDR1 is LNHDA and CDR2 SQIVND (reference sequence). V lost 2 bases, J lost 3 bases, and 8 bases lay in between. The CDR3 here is CASSISENYEQYF. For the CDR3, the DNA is TGTGCCAGTAGTATATCTGAAAACTACGAGCAGTACTTC.

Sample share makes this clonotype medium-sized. This chain's CDR3 is CACCGAGDSYEQYF. In DNA, the CDR3 is TGTGCCTGTTGCGGGGCGGGAGATTCCTACGAGCAGTACTTC. This rearrangement joins TRBV30 to TRBJ2-7; 7 positions match TRBD2. V shed 6 bases, J shed 1 base, and the junction held 9 bases outside the gene matches. The CDR3 has 14 amino acids. The germline CDR1 and CDR2 sequences are GTSNPN and SVGIG (reference sequence).

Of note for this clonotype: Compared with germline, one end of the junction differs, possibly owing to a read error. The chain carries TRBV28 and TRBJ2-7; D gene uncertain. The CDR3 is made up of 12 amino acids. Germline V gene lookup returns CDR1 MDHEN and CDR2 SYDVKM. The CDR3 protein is CASGLPGYEQCF. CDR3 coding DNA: TGTGCCAGCGGTTTACCCGGATACGAGCAGTGCTTC. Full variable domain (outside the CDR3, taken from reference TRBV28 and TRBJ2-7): DVKVTQSSRYLVKRTGEKVFLECVQDMDHENMFWYRQDPGLGLRLIYFSYDVKMKEKGDIPEGYSVSREKKERFSLILESASTNQTSMYLCASGLPGYEQCFGPGTRLTVT.

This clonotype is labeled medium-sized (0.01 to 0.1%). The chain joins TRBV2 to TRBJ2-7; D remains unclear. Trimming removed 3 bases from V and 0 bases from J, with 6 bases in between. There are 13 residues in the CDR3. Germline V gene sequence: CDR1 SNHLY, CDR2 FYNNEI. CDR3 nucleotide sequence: TGTGCCAGCAGTGAGTACACCTCCTACGAGCAGTACTTC. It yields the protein CASSEYTSYEQYF.

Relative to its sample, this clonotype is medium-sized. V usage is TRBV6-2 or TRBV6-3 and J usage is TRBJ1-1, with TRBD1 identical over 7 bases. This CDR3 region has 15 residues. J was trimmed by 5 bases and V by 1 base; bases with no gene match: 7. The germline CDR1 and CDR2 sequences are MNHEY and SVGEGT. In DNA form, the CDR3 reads TGTGCCAGCAGTTACTTAGAGGGGGCGGTAACTGAAGCTTTCTTT. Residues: CASSYLEGAVTEAFF.

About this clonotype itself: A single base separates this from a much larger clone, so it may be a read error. The CDR3 DNA reads TGCGCCAGCAGCCAAACCGGGACAAGATACGCCGGGGAGCTGTTTTTT. Protein sequence: CASSQTGTRYAGELFF. V usage is TRBV4-3 and J usage is TRBJ2-2; tentatively, D is TRBD1 (6 bases). Germline lookup yields CDR1 LGHNA and CDR2 YSLEER. Trimming took 2 bases from V and 6 from J, leaving 16 bases between them. This CDR3 region has 16 residues.

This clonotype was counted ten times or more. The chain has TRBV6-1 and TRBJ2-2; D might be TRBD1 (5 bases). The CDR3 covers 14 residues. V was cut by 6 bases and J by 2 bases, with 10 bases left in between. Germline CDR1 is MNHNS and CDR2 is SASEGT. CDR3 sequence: CASRDTPNTGELFF. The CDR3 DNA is TGTGCCAGCAGGGACACACCTAACACCGGGGAGCTGTTTTTT.

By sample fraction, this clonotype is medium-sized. The CDR3 loop is CASSLAGTGDYNEQFF. CDR3 sequence (DNA): TGTGCCAGCAGCTTAGCTGGGACAGGGGACTACAATGAGCAGTTCTTC. V usage is TRBV7-9 and J usage is TRBJ2-1; TRBD1 agrees at 10 bases. The CDR3 is made up of 16 amino acids. Germline CDR1 and CDR2: SEHNR and FQNEAQ (reference sequence). Trimming at V came to 0 bases and at J to 3 bases, leaving 2 bases not matched to a gene.

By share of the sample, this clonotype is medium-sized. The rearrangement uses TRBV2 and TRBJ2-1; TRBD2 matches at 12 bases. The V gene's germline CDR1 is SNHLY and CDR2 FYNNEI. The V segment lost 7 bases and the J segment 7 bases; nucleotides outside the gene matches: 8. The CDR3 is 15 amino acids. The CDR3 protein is CASTALAGGKNEQFF. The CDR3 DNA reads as TGTGCCAGCACTGCTCTAGCGGGGGGGAAGAATGAGCAGTTCTTC.

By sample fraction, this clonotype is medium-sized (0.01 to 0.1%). DNA of the CDR3: TGTGCCAGCAGCCAAGGGGAGGTTAGCACAGATACGCAGTATTTT. Amino acids: CASSQGEVSTDTQYF. The chain combines TRBV3-1 with TRBJ2-3, with a tentative D call TRBD2 (6 bases). The CDR3 runs to 15 residues. Germline CDR1 LGHDT, CDR2 YNNKEL (reference sequence). Trimming shortened V by 1 base and J by 0 bases, and 8 bases separated the two germline ends.

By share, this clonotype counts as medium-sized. CDR3 sequence: CASSFTGDFTYEQYF. CDR3 coding DNA: TGTGCCAGCAGCTTTACAGGGGACTTTACCTACGAGCAGTACTTC. J is TRBJ2-7 and V is TRBV7-9; possibly TRBD1 for D (7 bases). The CDR3 consists of 15 residues. Germline CDR1 SEHNR, CDR2 FQNEAQ (reference sequence). V lost 3 bases to trimming and J lost 2 bases, with 14 bases between them.

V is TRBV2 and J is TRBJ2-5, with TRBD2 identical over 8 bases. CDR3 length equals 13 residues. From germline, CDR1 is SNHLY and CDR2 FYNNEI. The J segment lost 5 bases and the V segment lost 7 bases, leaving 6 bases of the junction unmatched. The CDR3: CASNPAGVETQYF. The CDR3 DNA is TGTGCCAGCAACCCAGCGGGGGTCGAGACCCAGTACTTC.

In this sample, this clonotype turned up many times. CDR3 nucleotide sequence: TGTGCCACGTGGATGGTGTCGCCCACTGAAGCTTTCTTT. This encodes CATWMVSPTEAFF. The gene calls are TRBV27 and TRBJ1-1; D is undetermined. The CDR3 covers 13 residues. The V end was cut by 10 bases, the J end by 4 bases, with 16 bases between. Looked up from germline, CDR1 is MNHEY and CDR2 is SMNVEV (reference sequence).

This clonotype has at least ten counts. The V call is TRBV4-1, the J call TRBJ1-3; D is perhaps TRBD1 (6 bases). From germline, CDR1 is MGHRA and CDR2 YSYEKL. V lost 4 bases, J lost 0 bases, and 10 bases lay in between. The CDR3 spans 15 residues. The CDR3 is CASSLGQSSGNTIYF. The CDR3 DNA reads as TGCGCCAGCAGCCTAGGACAGAGCTCTGGAAACACCATATATTTT.

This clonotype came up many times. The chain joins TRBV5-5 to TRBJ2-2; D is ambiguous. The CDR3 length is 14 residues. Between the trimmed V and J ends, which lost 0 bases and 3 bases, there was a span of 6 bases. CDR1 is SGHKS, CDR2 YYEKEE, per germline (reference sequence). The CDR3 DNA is TGTGCCAGCAGCTTGGGACCGGACACCGGGGAGCTGTTTTTT. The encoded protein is CASSLGPDTGELFF.

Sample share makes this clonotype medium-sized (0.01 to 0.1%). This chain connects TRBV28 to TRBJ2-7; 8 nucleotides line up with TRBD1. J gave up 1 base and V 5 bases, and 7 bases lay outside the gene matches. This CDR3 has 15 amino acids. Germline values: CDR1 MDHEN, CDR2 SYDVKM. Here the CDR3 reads CASSHPGTGSYEQYF. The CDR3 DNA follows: TGTGCCAGCAGTCACCCCGGGACAGGATCCTACGAGCAGTACTTC.

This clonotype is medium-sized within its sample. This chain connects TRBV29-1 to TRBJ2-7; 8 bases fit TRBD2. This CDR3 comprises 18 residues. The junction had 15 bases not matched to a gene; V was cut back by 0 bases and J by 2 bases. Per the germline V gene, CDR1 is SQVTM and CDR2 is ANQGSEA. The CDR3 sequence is CSVEDPGGLAGRTYEQYF. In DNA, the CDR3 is TGCAGCGTTGAAGATCCCGGCGGTCTAGCGGGTCGGACCTACGAGCAGTACTTC.

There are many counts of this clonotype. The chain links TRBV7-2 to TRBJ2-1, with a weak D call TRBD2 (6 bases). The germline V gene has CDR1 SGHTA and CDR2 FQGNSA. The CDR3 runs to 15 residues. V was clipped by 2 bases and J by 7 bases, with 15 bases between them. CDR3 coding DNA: TGTGCCAGCAGCTTATCTGGCGGGATGGTGAATGAGCAGTTCTTC. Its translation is CASSLSGGMVNEQFF.

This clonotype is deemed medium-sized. The CDR3 here is CASSSRTLGGTEQYF. In nucleotides, the CDR3 is TGTGCCAGCAGTTCCAGGACCCTTGGAGGAACTGAGCAGTACTTC. The genes are TRBV28 and TRBJ2-7; a possible D gene is TRBD2 (5 bases). Trimming shortened V by 4 bases and J by 7 bases, and 20 bases separated the two germline ends. The CDR3 is made up of 15 amino acids. Germline V gives CDR1 MDHEN, CDR2 SYDVKM. Full variable domain (remainder filled in from reference TRBV28 and TRBJ2-7): DVKVTQSSRYLVKRTGEKVFLECVQDMDHENMFWYRQDPGLGLRLIYFSYDVKMKEKGDIPEGYSVSREKKERFSLILESASTNQTSMYLCASSSRTLGGTEQYFGPGTRLTVT.

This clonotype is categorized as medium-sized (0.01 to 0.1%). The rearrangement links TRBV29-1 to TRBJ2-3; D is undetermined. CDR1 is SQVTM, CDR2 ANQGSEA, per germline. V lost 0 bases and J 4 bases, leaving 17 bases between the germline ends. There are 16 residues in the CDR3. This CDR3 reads CSVEDLGNISPDTQYF. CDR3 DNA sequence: TGCAGCGTTGAAGATCTAGGAAATATTAGTCCAGATACGCAGTATTTT.

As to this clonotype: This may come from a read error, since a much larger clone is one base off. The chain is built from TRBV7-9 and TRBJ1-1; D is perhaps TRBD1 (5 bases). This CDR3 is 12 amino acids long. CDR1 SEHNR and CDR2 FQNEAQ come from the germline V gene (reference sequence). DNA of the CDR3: TGTGTCAGCAGCTCAAGGGGTAGTGAAGCTTTCTTT. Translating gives CVSSSRGSEAFF.

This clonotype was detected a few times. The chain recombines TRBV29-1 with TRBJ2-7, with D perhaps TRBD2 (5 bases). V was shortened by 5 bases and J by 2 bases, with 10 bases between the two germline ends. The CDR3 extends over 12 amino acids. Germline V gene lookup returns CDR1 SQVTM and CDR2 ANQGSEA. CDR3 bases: TGCAGCGTTACTCCGGGAACCTACGAGCAGTACTTC. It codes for CSVTPGTYEQYF.